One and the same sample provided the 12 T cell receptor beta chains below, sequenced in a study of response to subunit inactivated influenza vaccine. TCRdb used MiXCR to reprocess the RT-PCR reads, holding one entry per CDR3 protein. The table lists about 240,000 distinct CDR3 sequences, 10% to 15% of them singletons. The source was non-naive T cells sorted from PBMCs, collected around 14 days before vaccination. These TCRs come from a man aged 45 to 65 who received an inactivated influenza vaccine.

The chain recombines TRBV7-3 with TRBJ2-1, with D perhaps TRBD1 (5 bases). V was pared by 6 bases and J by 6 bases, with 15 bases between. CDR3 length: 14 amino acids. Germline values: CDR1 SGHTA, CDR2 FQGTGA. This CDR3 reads CASSSLGPANEQFF. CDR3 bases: TGTGCCAGCAGTTCTTTGGGGCCGGCCAATGAGCAGTTCTTC.

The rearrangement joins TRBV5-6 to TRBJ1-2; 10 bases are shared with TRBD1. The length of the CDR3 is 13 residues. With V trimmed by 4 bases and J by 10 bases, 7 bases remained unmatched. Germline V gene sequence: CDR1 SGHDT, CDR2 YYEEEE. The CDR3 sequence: CASSQGTGVDYTF. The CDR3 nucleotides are TGTGCCAGCAGCCAAGGGACAGGGGTGGACTACACCTTC.

The CDR3: CASSLGVGGILVHEQYF. The CDR3 nucleotides are TGTGCCAGCAGTTTAGGGGTGGGAGGGATACTGGTTCACGAGCAGTACTTC. The rearrangement links TRBV12-3 or TRBV12-4 to TRBJ2-7; 7 bases agree with TRBD2. J gave up 5 bases and V 1 base, and 14 bases lay outside the gene matches. CDR3 length: 17 residues.

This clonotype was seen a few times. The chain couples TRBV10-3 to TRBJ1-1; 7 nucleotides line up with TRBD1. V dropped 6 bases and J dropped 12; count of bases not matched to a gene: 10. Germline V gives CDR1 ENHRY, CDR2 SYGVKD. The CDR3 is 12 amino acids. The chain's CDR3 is CAIRGDSEESFF. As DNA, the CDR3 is TGTGCCATCAGAGGGGACAGTGAGGAATCTTTCTTT.

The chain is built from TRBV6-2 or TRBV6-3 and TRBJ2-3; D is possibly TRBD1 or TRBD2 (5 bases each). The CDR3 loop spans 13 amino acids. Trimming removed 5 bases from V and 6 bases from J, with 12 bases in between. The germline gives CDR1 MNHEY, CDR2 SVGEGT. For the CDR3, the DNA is TGTGCCAGCAGTGGACTGGGGGTGGATACGCAGTATTTT. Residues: CASSGLGVDTQYF.

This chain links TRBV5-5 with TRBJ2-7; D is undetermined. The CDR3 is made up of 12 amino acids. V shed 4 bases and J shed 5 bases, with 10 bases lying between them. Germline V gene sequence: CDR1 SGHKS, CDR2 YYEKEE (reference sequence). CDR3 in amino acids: CASSEEWDEQYF. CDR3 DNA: TGTGCCAGCAGCGAAGAGTGGGACGAGCAGTACTTC.

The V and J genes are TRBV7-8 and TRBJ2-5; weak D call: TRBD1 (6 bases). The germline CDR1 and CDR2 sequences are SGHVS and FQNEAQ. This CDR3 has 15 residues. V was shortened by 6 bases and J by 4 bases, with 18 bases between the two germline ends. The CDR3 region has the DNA TGTGCCAGCAGTCCACAGCTGGGACACGGAGAGACCCAGTACTTC. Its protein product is CASSPQLGHGETQYF.

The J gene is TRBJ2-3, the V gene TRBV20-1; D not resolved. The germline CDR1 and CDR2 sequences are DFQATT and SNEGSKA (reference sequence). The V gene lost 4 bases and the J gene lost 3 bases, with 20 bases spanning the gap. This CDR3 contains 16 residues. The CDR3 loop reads CSATTLDSPTTDTQYF. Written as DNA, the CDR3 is TGCAGTGCTACCACCCTAGATTCGCCGACAACAGATACGCAGTATTTT.

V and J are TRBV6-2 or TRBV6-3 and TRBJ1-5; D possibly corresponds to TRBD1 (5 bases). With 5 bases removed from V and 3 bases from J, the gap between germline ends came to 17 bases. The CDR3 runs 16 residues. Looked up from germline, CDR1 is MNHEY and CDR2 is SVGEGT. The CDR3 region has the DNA TGTGCCAGCAGTACCGACCGGGGGGGTAACAATCAGCCCCAGCATTTT. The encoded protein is CASSTDRGGNNQPQHF.

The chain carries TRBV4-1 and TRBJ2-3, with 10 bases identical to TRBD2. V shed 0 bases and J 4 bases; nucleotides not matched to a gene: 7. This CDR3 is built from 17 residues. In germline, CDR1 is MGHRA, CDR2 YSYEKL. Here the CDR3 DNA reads TGCGCCAGCAGCCAAGAAGAGCGGGGGGGCTTGGCAGATACGCAGTATTTT. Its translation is CASSQEERGGLADTQYF.

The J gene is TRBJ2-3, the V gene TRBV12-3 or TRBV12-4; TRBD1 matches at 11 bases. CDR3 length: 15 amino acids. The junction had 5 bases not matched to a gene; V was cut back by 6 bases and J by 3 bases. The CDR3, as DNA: TGTGCCAGCAGCTGGGACAGGGGGTTTACAGATACGCAGTATTTT. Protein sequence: CASSWDRGFTDTQYF.

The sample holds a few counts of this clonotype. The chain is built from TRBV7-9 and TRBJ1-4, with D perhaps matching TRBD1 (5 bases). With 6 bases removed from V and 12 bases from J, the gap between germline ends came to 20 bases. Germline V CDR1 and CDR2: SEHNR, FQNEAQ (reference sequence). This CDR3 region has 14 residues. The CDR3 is CASRPSVGGRELFF. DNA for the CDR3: TGTGCCAGCAGGCCTTCAGTGGGGGGACGAGAACTGTTTTTT.